This TCR beta chain was observed in a study of shared clonotypes between healthy human individuals (dated by TCRdb to 2020 to 2021). Regarding the study in general: Two women and a few men aged 18 to 49 years were included in the cohort. To estimate repertoire size and how much clonotypes are shared between individuals, the study performed deep sequencing of blood TCR repertoires from about five healthy adults. Between about 0.8 and 9.5 billion PBMCs per donor were obtained by leukapheresis. For each donor, three plates each were used for CD4 naive and CD4 memory, two plates were used for CD8 naive, and one plate was used for CD8 memory. To increase sequencing depth and limit assay-specific biases, TCR repertoire library preparation and sequencing were carried out by different laboratories using diverse techniques. Overall study outcomes, separate from this receptor: Sampling was restricted to blood, and TCR repertoires in tissue are likely to differ from TCR repertoires in blood. When a handful of donors were compared, the shared fraction of clonotypes was about 5.2% for naive CD4, about 4% for naive CD8, roughly 2.3% for memory CD4, and about 0.36% for memory CD8. Compared with non-shared clonotypes, clonotypes shared by all four sorted-subset donors had higher generation probabilities. Even with the large sequencing depth, rarefaction of the sorted-subset datasets indicated that sequencing was incomplete. The genetic and exposure-history diversity represented was limited by the small number of donors. Pairwise subsampling led to the expectation that sequencing depth would affect the degree of clonotype sharing among donors. Larger estimated clonotype richness was generally found for naive subsets than for memory subsets.

CD8 naive samples were obtained by positive selection for CCR7 among CD45RO-negative cells, yielding a CD45RA+CCR7+ population from which TemRA cells were excluded. The donors were healthy, HIV-negative adults with no recently reported acute infections or vaccinations. Every donor was a Caucasian adult living in Nashville, Tennessee, USA. After blood collection by leukapheresis, PBMCs were isolated using Ficoll-Histopaque density gradient centrifugation and then cryopreserved in the vapor phase of liquid nitrogen. Purity and quantity of every magnetically sorted T cell population were checked by analytical flow cytometry. Genomic DNA was isolated from every sorted fraction and measured by UV absorbance on a Nanodrop 2000c. TCR CDR3 regions were amplified from genomic DNA by multiplex PCR using the deep immunoSEQ assay. Extracted genomic DNA from each cell subset was spread evenly across all wells of several immunoSEQ 96-well plates, with each plate serving as a replicate. Each replicate PCR for sorted subsets received around 210 ng genomic DNA, equal to some 32,000 T cell genomes. Purified libraries were measured with a Qubit 3.0 fluorometer, size-checked on a Bioanalyzer 2100, and measured again with the KAPA Library Quantification kit. Every immunoSEQ 96-well plate was sequenced on a dedicated single-read 150-cycle Illumina NextSeq 550 flow cell. The paper's data handling went like this. Because the immunoSEQ output held only junctional sequences and lacked quality scores, the filtering could not match the filtering applied to full-length reads. Sequences were annotated with PyIR, a Python wrapper for IgBLAST v1.9, using IMGT germline references to assign V/J genes and CDR3. Reads with weak V/J assignments (E-value above 1e-6), missing CDR3, stop codons, out-of-frame junctions, or ambiguous translated residues were removed. V3J clonotypes were defined as sequences sharing an identical inferred V gene, J gene, and CDR3 amino acid sequence. To compute the percentage overlap between repertoires, the number of shared unique clonotypes was divided by the size of the smaller repertoire. Richness of each repertoire was evaluated using RTK rarefaction, the Chao1 estimator, and Recon v2.1 estimates of unobserved clonotypes. OLGA was used to compute generation probabilities for all TCRbeta clonotypes that the gDNA method yielded from several donors. The table comes from immuneACCESS by way of TCRdb, which keeps in-frame sequences with V and J called. Part of the clones is missing from these tables; in studies checked, under half for an unresolved V gene and the rest for unknown reasons. The V and J calls and clone size are taken from that table; D and trimming were inferred from the DNA. The sample table records approximately 2,000,000 clones; about 94% of these occur just once. Together, the top ten hold around 1.7% of the sample.

V is pared back by 3 bases and J by 7 bases, with 14 bases lying between the germline termini. Measured from the cysteine to the phenylalanine, the CDR3 is 14 residues long. Only CDR3 DNA is held: 42 bases, read in frame from base 1. CDR1 and CDR2 were assigned from the germline V gene as SGHDT and YYEEEE. This clone has only a few counts. Its antigen target is currently unknown. No per-base quality is available; no much larger clone lies one base away. The sequence links TRBV5-6 to TRBJ1-5; the D region possibly corresponds to TRBD1 (6 bases align). The sequencing sample was made of naive CD8+ T cells from PBMCs. This sample's cell subset or site label indicates: CD45RA+CCR7+. The TCR was taken from a man aged 18 to 30 in good health. Some clones in this sample may be carry-over from other donors' samples. The CDR3 has the sequence CASSSLQGNQPQHF. In nucleotide form, the sequence is TGTGCCAGCAGCTCTTTACAGGGAAACCAGCCCCAGCATTTT.